This record concerns one T cell receptor beta chain sequence. The ends lost 0 bases at V and 5 bases at J; junction bases unmatched: 6. CDR3 length: 15 amino acids. The germline CDR1 and CDR2 sequences are SGHNT and YYREEE (reference sequence). MiXCR, run by TCRdb on the 5' RACE reads, gives a single entry per CDR3 protein. The sample records over 50,000 distinct CDR3 sequences, 24% being singletons. The material sequenced was tumor-infiltrating naive CD4+ T cells sorted from the breast tumor. The subset here: naive CD4+ T cells, CD4+CD45RA+CD25-. This TCR was recovered from a female donor with breast cancer. The gene calls are TRBV5-4 and TRBJ2-3; 7 positions agree with TRBD1. The DNA for the CDR3 is TGTGCCAGCAGCTTGGACAGGGGCGCTGTAGATACGCAGTATTTT. This encodes CASSLDRGAVDTQYF.